This TCR beta chain was recovered during a study of control samples from healthy donors and cancer patients. CDR3 length: 10 residues. V lost 2 bases and J 4 bases, leaving 3 bases between the germline ends. CDR1 is GTSNPN and CDR2 is SVGIG in the germline V gene (reference sequence). Generated by immunoSEQ multiplex PCR, the TCRdb table keeps only in-frame clones and is missing some. Of about 18,000 clones in the sample, under 90% were seen once. Material for sequencing was PBMCs. The clonotype originates from a woman in her 70s with lung cancer. The rearrangement joins TRBV30 to TRBJ2-7; D is ambiguous. CDR3 sequence: CAWSSYEQYF. The CDR3 bases are TGTGCCTGGAGTTCATACGAGCAGTACTTC.